This TCR beta chain was identified in a study of blood T cells in healthy people across ages. About the study: When template switching was applied, about one barcoded beta molecule was captured per two T cells. Broader study findings: The lack of PBMC sorting stopped any conclusive naive versus antigen-experienced comparison.

The people who gave samples were healthy Caucasians from Russia, aged roughly 6 to 100. The authors extracted at least 6 micrograms of total RNA per sample. As regards this clonotype: Its antigen remains unknown.

A J-beta primer mix and a sample-barcoded 5' primer were used in a second PCR of about 7 to 12 cycles. MiXCR was run by TCRdb on the 5' RACE reads, yielding one entry per CDR3 protein. Of approximately 790,000 distinct CDR3 sequences in the sample, around two thirds were seen once. Sequenced input: blood. This TCR derives from a man aged 25-40 years in good health.

This CDR3 reads CASSLYGSSNTEAFF. The CDR3 bases are TGTGCCAGCAGCTTATACGGCAGTTCGAACACTGAAGCTTTCTTT. The chain joins TRBV7-3 to TRBJ1-1; no firm D call. The CDR3 has 15 residues. V shed 2 bases and J shed 1 base, with 11 bases lying between them. Germline-derived CDR1 and CDR2 are SGHTA and FQGTGA.